This entry concerns a single T cell receptor beta chain. Its cognate antigen is unknown. The data were taken from a study of blood T cells in healthy people across ages. Study as a whole: About one barcoded beta molecule was captured per two T cells (by template switching). Whole-study findings and limits: The recorded TCR beta diversity per million T cells decreased in a roughly linear manner with age. Aged donors had fewer naive CD4+ cells and lower diversity than long-lived donors.

Trimming cost V 6 bases and J 6 bases, with 26 bases left between them. This CDR3 has 17 amino acids. A second PCR of about 7 to 12 cycles used a sample-barcoded 5' primer and a J-beta primer mix. A template-switch adaptor containing 12 random nucleotides labeled each cDNA molecule. TCRdb ran MiXCR on the 5' RACE reads and lists one entry per CDR3 protein. The sample includes over 1,300,000 distinct CDR3 sequences, roughly 64% seen only once; the top ten take over 5%. The sample was blood. The sequence was collected from a man between 18 and 35 years old in good health. The chain joins TRBV12-3 or TRBV12-4 to TRBJ1-2; tentative D call: TRBD1 (6 bases). The CDR3 nucleotides are TGTGCCAGCAGCTCCAGCTCCTCAGGGGCCCTAGCCCATGGCTACACCTTC. Translation: CASSSSSSGALAHGYTF.